The T cell receptor beta chain described here comes from a study of blood T cell repertoires in COVID-19. The overall study: COVID-19 samples collected from the United States, Italy and Spain covered acute and convalescent phases. PBMCs, B-cell-depleted T cells, or T cells were the source of the cDNA or gDNA that made up the material.

Authors' processing steps: Estimates of nucleated cell counts were drawn from the amplification of reference gene primers. Sequencing was performed with immunoSEQ multiplex PCR; in TCRdb, only in-frame clones are kept and a portion is missing. V, J and clone size derive from that table, while D and trimming were established from the DNA sequence. The sample lists roughly 110,000 clones; around 82% were seen once. V was trimmed by 4 bases and J by 6 bases, leaving 9 bases between them. CDR1 is LGHDT, CDR2 YNNKEL, per germline (reference sequence). The CDR3 is 12 residues long. Material for sequencing was peripheral blood. This sequence originates from a human donor in a cohort sampled during active COVID-19. The rearrangement links TRBV3-1 (or the pseudogene TRBV3-2) to TRBJ1-2; weak D call: TRBD1 (6 bases). This CDR3 reads CASSLYRDGYTF. Here the CDR3 DNA reads TGTGCCAGCAGCCTTTACAGGGATGGCTACACCTTC.